This is a list of T cell receptor beta chains from one sample in a study of blood T cell repertoires in COVID-19. Clones were read by immunoSEQ multiplex PCR, and TCRdb kept only the in-frame ones, dropping some. The sample yields approximately 74,000 clones, nearly 90% seen once. Sequencing input: peripheral blood. The receptor source for this set is a man in his 70s with acute or convalescent COVID-19. CDR3s include the opening cysteine and the closing phenylalanine or tryptophan. D genes are given only for firm matches. For some rows the clone size is stated as once, few or many, or as a class when expanded; others skip it.

>TRBJ1-2|NA|TRBV7-8|NA
CASSLLPGANYGYTF
TGTGCCAGCAGCTTACTCCCAGGGGCTAACTATGGCTACACCTTC
>TRBJ2-5|NA|TRBV11-2|NA
CASSPTGGGETQYF
TGTGCCAGCAGCCCTACTGGGGGCGGGGAGACCCAGTACTTC
>TRBJ1-3|NA|TRBV9|TRBD1
CASSPRQGTGNTIYF
TGTGCCAGCAGCCCTCGACAGGGGACCGGAAACACCATATATTTT
>TRBJ2-7|NA|TRBV9|NA
CASSLRRGLTYEQYF
TGTGCCAGCAGCCTCCGGCGGGGGCTTACCTACGAGCAGTACTTC
>TRBJ1-1|NA|TRBV5-6|NA
CASSPRGGHRMNTEAFF
TGTGCCAGCAGCCCGAGGGGGGGGCACCGCATGAACACTGAAGCTTTCTTT
>TRBJ2-1|NA|TRBV5-1|TRBD2
CASSTSGTNNEQFF
TGCGCCAGCAGCACTAGCGGGACGAACAATGAGCAGTTCTTC
>TRBJ2-3|NA|TRBV7-2|TRBD2
CASSQGLVSADTQYF
TGTGCCAGCAGCCAGGGACTAGTTAGCGCAGATACGCAGTATTTT
>TRBJ1-6|NA|TRBV6-2/TRBV6-3|NA
CASRSGGVGNSPLHF
TGTGCCAGCCGTTCCGGCGGGGTGGGGAATTCACCCCTCCACTTT
>TRBJ2-5|NA|TRBV6-5|NA
CASSKAGPGTQYF
TGTGCCAGCAGTAAGGCAGGGCCAGGGACCCAGTACTTC
>TRBJ2-6|NA|TRBV30|NA
CAWSGSAGANVLTF
TGTGCCTGGAGTGGGTCAGCTGGGGCCAACGTCCTGACTTTC
>TRBJ1-1|few|TRBV19|NA
CASSIGREAFF
TGTGCCAGTAGTATAGGTCGTGAGGCTTTCTTT
>TRBJ2-3|NA|TRBV9|TRBD2
CASSVTSGGLVDTQYF
TGTGCCAGCAGCGTCACTAGCGGGGGGCTGGTAGATACGCAGTATTTT
>TRBJ1-2|NA|TRBV27|NA
CASSWGPADGYTF
TGTGCCAGCAGTTGGGGCCCGGCGGATGGCTACACCTTC
>TRBJ1-5|NA|TRBV18|NA
CASSPQTVRNQPQHF
TGTGCCAGCTCACCGCAGACAGTCCGCAATCAGCCCCAGCATTTT
>TRBJ1-2|NA|TRBV5-8|NA
CASSGGGIGYGYTF
TGTGCCAGCAGCGGGGGAGGAATTGGTTATGGCTACACCTTC
>TRBJ1-5|few|TRBV6-2/TRBV6-3|NA
CASSFLRDTRNSNQPQHF
TGTGCCAGCAGTTTCCTCCGGGACACCAGAAATAGCAATCAGCCCCAGCATTTT
>TRBJ2-1|NA|TRBV2|TRBD2
CASSRLAGQTSQFF
TGTGCCAGCAGTAGACTAGCGGGCCAGACATCCCAGTTCTTC
>TRBJ1-2|NA|TRBV7-3|TRBD1
CASSPLGTGAPVSGYTF
TGTGCCAGCAGCCCATTAGGGACAGGGGCCCCTGTTTCTGGCTACACCTTC
>TRBJ1-1|NA|TRBV5-5|NA
CASSWETGINTEAFF
TGTGCCAGCAGCTGGGAGACAGGCATCAACACTGAAGCTTTCTTT
>TRBJ1-6|NA|TRBV28|TRBD1
CASIDDRVFRPLHF
TGTGCCAGCATCGACGACAGGGTATTCAGGCCCCTCCACTTT
>TRBJ1-5|NA|TRBV9|NA
CASSLGTGLNQPQHF
TGTGCCAGCAGCCTAGGGACGGGACTTAATCAGCCCCAGCATTTT
>TRBJ2-2|NA|TRBV5-4|NA
CASSSPGTGELFF
TGTGCCAGCAGCTCCCCGGGCACCGGGGAGCTGTTTTTT
>TRBJ2-1|NA|TRBV6-2/TRBV6-3|TRBD2
CASSWTSGNNEQFF
TGTGCCAGCAGCTGGACTAGCGGAAACAATGAGCAGTTCTTC
>TRBJ1-1|NA|TRBV18|NA
CASSKNSIGVEAFF
TGTGCCAGCTCAAAGAATTCGATAGGGGTCGAAGCTTTCTTT
>TRBJ2-2|NA|TRBV12-2|NA
CASRQIIDKNTGELFF
TGTGCAAGTCGTCAAATAATCGACAAGAACACCGGGGAGCTGTTTTTT
>TRBJ2-2|NA|TRBV9|TRBD2
CASSPQLAGVTGELFF
TGTGCCAGCAGCCCTCAACTAGCGGGAGTCACCGGGGAGCTGTTTTTT
>TRBJ2-7|NA|TRBV6-6|TRBD1
CASSYSQGAYEQYF
TGTGCCAGCAGTTACTCGCAGGGGGCTTACGAGCAGTACTTC
>TRBJ1-6|NA|TRBV7-2|NA
CASSSLRGNSPLHF
TGTGCCAGCAGCTCTTTGCGGGGGAATTCACCCCTCCACTTT
>TRBJ1-1|NA|TRBV18|NA
CASSPRAGDTEAFF
TGTGCCAGCTCACCTCGGGCAGGGGACACTGAAGCTTTCTTT
>TRBJ1-4|NA|TRBV2|NA
CASIRDNLAEKLFF
TGTGCCAGCATTAGAGACAATTTGGCGGAAAAACTGTTTTTT
>TRBJ1-2|NA|TRBV20-1|NA
CSASRPGELYGYTF
TGCAGTGCTAGTCGGCCAGGGGAATTATATGGCTACACCTTC
>TRBJ1-6|NA|TRBV15|NA
CATSRDQTVNSPLHF
TGTGCCACCAGCAGAGACCAGACAGTCAATTCACCCCTCCACTTT
>TRBJ2-1|NA|TRBV11-3|NA
CASSLGLGPARAYNEQFF
TGTGCCAGCAGCCTAGGGCTTGGGCCAGCCCGAGCCTACAATGAGCAGTTCTTC
>TRBJ1-2|NA|TRBV29-1|NA
CSVGEGRGTNYGYTF
TGCAGCGTTGGAGAAGGGAGGGGAACTAACTATGGCTACACCTTC
>TRBJ1-4|NA|TRBV4-1|NA
CASSQVVTRLGGVNEKLFF
TGCGCCAGCAGCCAAGTTGTTACTCGGTTAGGGGGAGTCAATGAAAAACTGTTTTTT
>TRBJ2-3|once|TRBV10-3|NA
CAISDFMGHDLTQYF
TGTGCCATCAGTGATTTTATGGGACACGACCTTACGCAGTATTTT
>TRBJ2-5|NA|TRBV6-5|NA
CASSYSDSNRETQYF
TGTGCCAGCAGTTACTCAGACTCAAACCGAGAGACCCAGTACTTC
>TRBJ2-7|NA|TRBV28|NA
CASSLQSGLSYEQYF
TGTGCCAGCAGTTTACAGAGCGGGCTCTCCTACGAGCAGTACTTC
>TRBJ1-1|NA|TRBV5-1|NA
CASSTVGGQTEAFF
TGCGCCAGCAGCACGGTAGGGGGTCAGACTGAAGCTTTCTTT
>TRBJ1-2|NA|TRBV24-1|NA
CATSDFTTGGTGGYTF
TGTGCCACCAGTGATTTCACGACGGGGGGAACTGGTGGCTACACCTTC
>TRBJ2-5|NA|TRBV18|NA
CASSPNGLQETQYF
TGTGCCAGCTCCCCGAACGGTTTGCAAGAGACCCAGTACTTC
>TRBJ1-5|NA|TRBV9|NA
CASSAGGNQPQHF
TGTGCCAGCAGCGCCGGGGGCAATCAGCCCCAGCATTTT
>TRBJ2-1|once|TRBV5-1|TRBD2
CASSFGTSGSDEQFF
TGCGCCAGCAGCTTCGGGACTAGCGGGAGCGATGAGCAGTTCTTC
>TRBJ2-7|NA|TRBV7-3|TRBD1
CASSWDGTGAYEQYF
TGTGCCAGCAGCTGGGACGGGACAGGGGCCTACGAGCAGTACTTC
>TRBJ1-4|few|TRBV9|NA
CASSVGPRALTNEKLFF
TGTGCCAGCAGCGTAGGTCCCAGGGCGCTAACTAATGAAAAACTGTTTTTT